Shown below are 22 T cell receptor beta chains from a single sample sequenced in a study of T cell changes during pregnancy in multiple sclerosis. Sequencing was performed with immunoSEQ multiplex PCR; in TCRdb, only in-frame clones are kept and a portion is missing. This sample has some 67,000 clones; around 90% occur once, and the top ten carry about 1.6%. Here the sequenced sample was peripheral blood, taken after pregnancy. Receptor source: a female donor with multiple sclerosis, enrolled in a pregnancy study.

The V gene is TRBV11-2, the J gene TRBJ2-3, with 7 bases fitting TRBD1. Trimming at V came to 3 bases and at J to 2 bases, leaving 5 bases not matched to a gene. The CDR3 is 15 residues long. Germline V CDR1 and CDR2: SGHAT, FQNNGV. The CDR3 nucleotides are TGTGCCAGCAGCTTTCCGGGACAGAACACAGATACGCAGTATTTT. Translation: CASSFPGQNTDTQYF. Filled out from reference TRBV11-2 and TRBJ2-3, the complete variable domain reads EAGVAQSPRYKIIEKRQSVAFWCNPISGHATLYWYQQILGQGPKLLIQFQNNGVVDDSQLPKDRFSAERLKGVDSTLKIQPAKLEDSAVYLCASSFPGQNTDTQYFGPGTRLTVL.

This CDR3 is CSVYPETGVERPYGYTF. The CDR3 DNA reads TGCAGCGTCTATCCTGAGACCGGGGTGGAGAGGCCCTATGGCTACACCTTC. V and J are TRBV29-1 and TRBJ1-2; no reliable D call. CDR3 length: 17 amino acids. Germline V gene sequence: CDR1 SQVTM, CDR2 ANQGSEA. V shed 6 bases and J shed 4 bases, with 27 bases lying between them.

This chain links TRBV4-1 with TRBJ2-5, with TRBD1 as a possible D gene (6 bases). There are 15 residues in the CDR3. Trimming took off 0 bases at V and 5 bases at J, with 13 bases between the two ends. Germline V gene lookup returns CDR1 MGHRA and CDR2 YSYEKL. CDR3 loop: CASSQDRGGVETQYF. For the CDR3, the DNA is TGCGCCAGCAGCCAAGACAGGGGCGGCGTGGAGACCCAGTACTTC.

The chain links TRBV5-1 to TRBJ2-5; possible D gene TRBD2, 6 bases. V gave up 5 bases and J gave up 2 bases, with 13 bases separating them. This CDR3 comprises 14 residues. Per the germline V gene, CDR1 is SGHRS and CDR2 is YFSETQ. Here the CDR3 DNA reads TGCGCCAGCAGTGTCGGGAGAGGGCAAGAGACCCAGTACTTC. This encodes CASSVGRGQETQYF.

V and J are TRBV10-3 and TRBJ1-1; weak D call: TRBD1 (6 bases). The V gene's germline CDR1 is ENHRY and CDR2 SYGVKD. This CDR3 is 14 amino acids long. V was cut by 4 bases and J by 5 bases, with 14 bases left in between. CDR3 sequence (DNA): TGTGCCATCAGTGTTGGGCCAGGGGAAACTGAAGCTTTCTTT. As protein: CAISVGPGETEAFF.

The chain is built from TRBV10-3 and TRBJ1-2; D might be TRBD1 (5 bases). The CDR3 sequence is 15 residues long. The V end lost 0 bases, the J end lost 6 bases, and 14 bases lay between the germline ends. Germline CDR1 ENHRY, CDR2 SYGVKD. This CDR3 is CAISESMGPYDGYTF. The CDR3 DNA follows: TGTGCCATCAGTGAGTCGATGGGGCCCTACGATGGCTACACCTTC.

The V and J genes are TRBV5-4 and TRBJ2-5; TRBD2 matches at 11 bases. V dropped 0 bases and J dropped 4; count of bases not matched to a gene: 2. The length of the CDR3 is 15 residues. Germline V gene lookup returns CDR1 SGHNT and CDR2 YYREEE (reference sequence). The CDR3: CASSLDLAGGETQYF. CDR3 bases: TGTGCCAGCAGCTTGGACCTAGCGGGAGGAGAGACCCAGTACTTC. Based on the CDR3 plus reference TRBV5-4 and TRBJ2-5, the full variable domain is ETGVTQSPTHLIKTRGQQVTLRCSSQSGHNTVSWYQQALGQGPQFIFQYYREEENGRGNFPPRFSGLQFPNYSSELNVNALELDDSALYLCASSLDLAGGETQYFGPGTRLLVL.

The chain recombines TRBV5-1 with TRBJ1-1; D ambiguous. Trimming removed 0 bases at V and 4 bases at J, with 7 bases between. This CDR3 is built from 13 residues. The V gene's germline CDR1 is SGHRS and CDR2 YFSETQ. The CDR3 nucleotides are TGCGCCAGCAGCTTGGGGCCGCTCACTGAAGCTTTCTTT. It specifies CASSLGPLTEAFF.

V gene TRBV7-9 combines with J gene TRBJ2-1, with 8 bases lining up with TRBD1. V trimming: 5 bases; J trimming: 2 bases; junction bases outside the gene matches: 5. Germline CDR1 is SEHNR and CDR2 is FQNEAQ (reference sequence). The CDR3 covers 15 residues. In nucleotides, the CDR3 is TGTGCCAGCAGCCCCGACAGGGGCCCCTACAATGAGCAGTTCTTC. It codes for CASSPDRGPYNEQFF.

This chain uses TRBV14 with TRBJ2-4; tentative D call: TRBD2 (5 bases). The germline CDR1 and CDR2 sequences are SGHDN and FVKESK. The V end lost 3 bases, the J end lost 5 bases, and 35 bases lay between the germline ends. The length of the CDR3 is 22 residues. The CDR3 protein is CASSQGIHGPGVYFGEENIQYF. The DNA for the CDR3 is TGTGCCAGCAGCCAGGGAATTCACGGTCCAGGCGTATACTTCGGGGAAGAAAACATTCAGTACTTC.

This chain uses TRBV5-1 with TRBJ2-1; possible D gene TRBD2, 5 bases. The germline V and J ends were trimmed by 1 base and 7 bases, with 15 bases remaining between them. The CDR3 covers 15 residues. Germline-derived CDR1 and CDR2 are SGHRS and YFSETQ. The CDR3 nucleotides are TGCGCCAGCAGCTTGTGGGGTGTTGGGGAGAATGAGCAGTTCTTC. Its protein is CASSLWGVGENEQFF.

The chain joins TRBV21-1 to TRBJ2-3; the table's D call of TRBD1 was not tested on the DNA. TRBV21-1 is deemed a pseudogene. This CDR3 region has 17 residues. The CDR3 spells CASSKGRVPGGTDTQYF. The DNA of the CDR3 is TGTGCCAGCAGCAAAGGCCGAGTCCCAGGGGGCACAGATACGCAGTATTTT.

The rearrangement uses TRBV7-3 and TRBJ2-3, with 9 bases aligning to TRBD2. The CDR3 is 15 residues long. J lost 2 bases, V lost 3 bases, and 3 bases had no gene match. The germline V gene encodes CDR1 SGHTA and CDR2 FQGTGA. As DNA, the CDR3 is TGTGCCAGCAGCTTGGGCGGGAGGGCCACAGATACGCAGTATTTT. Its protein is CASSLGGRATDTQYF.

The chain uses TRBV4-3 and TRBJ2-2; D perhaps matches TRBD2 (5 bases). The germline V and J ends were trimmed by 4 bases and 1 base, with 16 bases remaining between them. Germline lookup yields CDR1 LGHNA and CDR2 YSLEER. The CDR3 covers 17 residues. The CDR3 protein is CASSRFSDRGNTGELFF. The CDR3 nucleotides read TGCGCCAGCAGCCGATTCTCCGATCGGGGGAACACCGGGGAGCTGTTTTTT.

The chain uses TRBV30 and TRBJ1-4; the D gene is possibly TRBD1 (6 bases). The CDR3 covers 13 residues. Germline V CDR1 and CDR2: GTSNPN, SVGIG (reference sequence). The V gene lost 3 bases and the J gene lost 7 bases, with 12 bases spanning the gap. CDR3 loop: CAWRSQGREKLFF. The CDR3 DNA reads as TGTGCCTGGAGGTCACAGGGACGTGAAAAACTGTTTTTT.

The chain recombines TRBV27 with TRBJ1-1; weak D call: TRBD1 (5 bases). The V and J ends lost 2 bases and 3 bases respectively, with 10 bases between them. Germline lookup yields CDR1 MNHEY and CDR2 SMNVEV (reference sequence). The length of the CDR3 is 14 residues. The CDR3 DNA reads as TGTGCCAGCAGTTTACAGGGTTCCCACACTGAAGCTTTCTTT. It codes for CASSLQGSHTEAFF.

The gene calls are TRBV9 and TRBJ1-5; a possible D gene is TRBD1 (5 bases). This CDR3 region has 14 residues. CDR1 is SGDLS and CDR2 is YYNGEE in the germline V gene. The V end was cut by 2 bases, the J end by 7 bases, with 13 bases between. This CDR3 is CASSVHRIDQPQHF. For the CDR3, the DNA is TGTGCCAGCAGCGTCCACAGGATAGACCAGCCCCAGCATTTT.

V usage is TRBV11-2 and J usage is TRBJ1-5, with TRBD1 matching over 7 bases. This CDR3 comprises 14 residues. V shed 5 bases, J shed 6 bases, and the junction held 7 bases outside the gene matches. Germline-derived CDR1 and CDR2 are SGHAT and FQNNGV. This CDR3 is CASSLDREGQPQHF. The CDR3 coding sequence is TGTGCCAGCAGCCTCGACAGGGAAGGTCAGCCCCAGCATTTT.

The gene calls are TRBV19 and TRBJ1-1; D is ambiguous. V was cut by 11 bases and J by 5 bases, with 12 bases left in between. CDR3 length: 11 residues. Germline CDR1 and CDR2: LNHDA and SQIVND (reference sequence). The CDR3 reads CAHAPGTEAFF. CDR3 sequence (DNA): TGTGCCCACGCCCCGGGGACTGAAGCTTTCTTT.

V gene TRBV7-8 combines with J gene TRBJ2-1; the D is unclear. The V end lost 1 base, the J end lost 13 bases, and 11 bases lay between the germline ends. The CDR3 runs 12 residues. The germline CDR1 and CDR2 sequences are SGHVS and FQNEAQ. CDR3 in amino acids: CASSLEDLAQFF. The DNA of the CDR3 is TGTGCCAGCAGCTTAGAAGATCTGGCCCAGTTCTTC. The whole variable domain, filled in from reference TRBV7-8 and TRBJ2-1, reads GAGVSQSPRYKVAKRGQDVALRCDPISGHVSLFWYQQALGQGPEFLTYFQNEAQLDKSGLPSDRFFAERPEGSVSTLKIQRTQQEDSAVYLCASSLEDLAQFFGPGTRLTVL.

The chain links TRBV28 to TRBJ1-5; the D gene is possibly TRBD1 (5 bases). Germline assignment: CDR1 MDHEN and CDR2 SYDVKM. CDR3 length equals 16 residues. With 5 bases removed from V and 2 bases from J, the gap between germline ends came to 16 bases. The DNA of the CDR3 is TGTGCCAGCAGTCTACTAACAGGAGGGGGCAATCAGCCCCAGCATTTT. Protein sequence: CASSLLTGGGNQPQHF.

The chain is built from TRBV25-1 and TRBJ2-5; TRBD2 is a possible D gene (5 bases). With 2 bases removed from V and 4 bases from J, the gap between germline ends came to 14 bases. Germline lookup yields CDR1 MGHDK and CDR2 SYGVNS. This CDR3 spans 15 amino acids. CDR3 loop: CASSEGWGDGETQYF. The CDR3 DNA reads TGTGCCAGCAGTGAAGGTTGGGGAGACGGAGAGACCCAGTACTTC.